This T cell receptor beta chain emerged from a study of CD8 T cells in ankylosing spondylitis. Germline CDR1 reads LGHDT; CDR2 reads YNNKEL (reference sequence). The V segment lost 3 bases and the J segment 5 bases; nucleotides outside the gene matches: 7. The CDR3 covers 15 residues. General study points: Significant enrichment of disease-linked clones was reported in matched ankylosing spondylitis synovial fluid. What appeared characteristic of ankylosing spondylitis blood was a TCR beta motif of eight highly homologous variants.

TCRdb reprocessed the 5' RACE reads via MiXCR and lists one record per CDR3 protein. This repertoire shows roughly 150,000 distinct CDR3 sequences, about a third found once; its top ten account for about 5.5%. This clonotype was picked up a small number of times. Its antigen remains unidentified. The rearrangement links TRBV3-1 to TRBJ2-7, with 10 bases fitting TRBD1. The source of this sequence is a male donor with ankylosing spondylitis. Material for sequencing was synovial fluid, either unsorted or a sorted T cell fraction (not recorded which). DNA of the CDR3: TGTGCCAGCAGCCAGGGTTTGACAGGGGGCAACGAGCAGTACTTC. This sequence encodes CASSQGLTGGNEQYF.